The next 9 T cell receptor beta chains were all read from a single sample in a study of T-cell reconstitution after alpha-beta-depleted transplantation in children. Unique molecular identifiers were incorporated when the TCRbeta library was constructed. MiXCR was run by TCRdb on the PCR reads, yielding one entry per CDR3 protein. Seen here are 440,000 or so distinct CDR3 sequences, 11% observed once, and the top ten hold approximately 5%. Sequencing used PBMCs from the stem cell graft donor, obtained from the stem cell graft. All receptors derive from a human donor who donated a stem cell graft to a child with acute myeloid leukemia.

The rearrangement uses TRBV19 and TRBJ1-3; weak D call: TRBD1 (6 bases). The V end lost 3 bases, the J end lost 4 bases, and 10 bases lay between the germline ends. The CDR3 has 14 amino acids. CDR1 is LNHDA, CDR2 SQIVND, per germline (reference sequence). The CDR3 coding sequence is TGTGCCAGTAGTATGGGGGGGCTCGGAAACACCATATATTTT. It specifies CASSMGGLGNTIYF.

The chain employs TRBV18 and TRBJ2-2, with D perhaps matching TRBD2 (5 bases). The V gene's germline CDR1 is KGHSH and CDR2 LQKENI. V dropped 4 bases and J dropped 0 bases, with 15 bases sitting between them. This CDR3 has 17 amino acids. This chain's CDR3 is CASSLREGFANTGELFF. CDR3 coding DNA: TGTGCCAGCTCACTACGGGAAGGGTTCGCGAACACCGGGGAGCTGTTTTTT.

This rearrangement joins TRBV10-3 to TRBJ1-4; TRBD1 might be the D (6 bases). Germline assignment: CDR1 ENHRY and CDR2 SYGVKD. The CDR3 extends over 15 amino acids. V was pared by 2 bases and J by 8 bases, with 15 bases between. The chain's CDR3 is CAISERGGDQEKLFF. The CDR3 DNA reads TGTGCCATCAGTGAGCGGGGGGGCGACCAGGAAAAACTGTTTTTT.

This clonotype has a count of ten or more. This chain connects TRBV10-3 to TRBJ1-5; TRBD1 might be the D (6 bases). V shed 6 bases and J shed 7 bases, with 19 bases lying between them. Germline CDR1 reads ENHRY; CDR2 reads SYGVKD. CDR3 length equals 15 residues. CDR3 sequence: CAIRAGRGEGQPQHF. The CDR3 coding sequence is TGTGCCATCAGGGCGGGCAGGGGAGAAGGGCAGCCCCAGCATTTT.

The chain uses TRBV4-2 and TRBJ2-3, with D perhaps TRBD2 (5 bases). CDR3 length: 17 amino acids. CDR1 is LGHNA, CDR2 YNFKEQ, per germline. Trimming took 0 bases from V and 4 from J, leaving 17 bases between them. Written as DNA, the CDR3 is TGTGCCAGCAGCCAAGATGCGGGCCTAACCCGGGCAGATACGCAGTATTTT. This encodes CASSQDAGLTRADTQYF.

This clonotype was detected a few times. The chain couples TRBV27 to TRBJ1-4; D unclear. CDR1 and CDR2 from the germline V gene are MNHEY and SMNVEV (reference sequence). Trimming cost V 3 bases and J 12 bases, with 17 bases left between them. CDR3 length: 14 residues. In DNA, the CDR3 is TGTGCCAGCAGTTTCTTGGCGGATACTGGACAACTGTTTTTT. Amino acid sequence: CASSFLADTGQLFF.

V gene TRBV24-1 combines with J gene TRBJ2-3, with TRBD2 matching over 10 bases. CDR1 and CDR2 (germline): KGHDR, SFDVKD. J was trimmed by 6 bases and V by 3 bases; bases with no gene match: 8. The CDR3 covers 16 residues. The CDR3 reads CATSDRSGGALDTQYF. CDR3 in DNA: TGTGCCACCAGTGATAGGAGCGGGGGGGCCTTGGATACGCAGTATTTT.

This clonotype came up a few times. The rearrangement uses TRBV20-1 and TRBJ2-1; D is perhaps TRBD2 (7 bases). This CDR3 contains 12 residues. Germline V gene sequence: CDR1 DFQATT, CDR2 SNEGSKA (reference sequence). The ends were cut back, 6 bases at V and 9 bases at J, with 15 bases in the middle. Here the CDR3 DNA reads TGCAGTGCGGGGGGGCCCAGGGTTGAGCAGTTCTTC. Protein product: CSAGGPRVEQFF.

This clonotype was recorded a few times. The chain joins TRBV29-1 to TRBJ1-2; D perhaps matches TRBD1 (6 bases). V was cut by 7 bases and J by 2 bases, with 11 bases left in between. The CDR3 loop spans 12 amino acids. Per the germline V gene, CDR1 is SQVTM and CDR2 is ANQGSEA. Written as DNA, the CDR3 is TGCAGCGGGGACACAGGGAACTATGGCTACACCTTC. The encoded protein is CSGDTGNYGYTF.